The clone carrying this T cell receptor (beta chain) appeared a few times. Its target is not known. The data are from a study of T cell responses to AZD1222 COVID-19 vaccine. Overall study findings and caveats: In the spike-specific TCR repertoire, nearly half reportedly target unmutated variant regions. Clonal diversity may have been underestimated, and the donors were mostly white British, with more females than males.

Clones were read by immunoSEQ multiplex PCR, and TCRdb kept only the in-frame ones, dropping some. The table includes 75,000 to 100,000 clones, roughly 88% detected once. This specimen consisted of peripheral blood, obtained on day 0 of AZD1222 vaccination. The TCR originated in an adult in good health.

The CDR3 loop reads CSVSGISDYGYTF. DNA of the CDR3: TGCAGCGTGTCAGGGATTTCAGATTATGGCTACACCTTC. The chain combines TRBV29-1 with TRBJ1-2; D possibly corresponds to TRBD1 (5 bases). Germline CDR1 reads SQVTM; CDR2 reads ANQGSEA. This CDR3 has 13 amino acids. Trimming removed 6 bases from V and 5 bases from J, with 16 bases in between.